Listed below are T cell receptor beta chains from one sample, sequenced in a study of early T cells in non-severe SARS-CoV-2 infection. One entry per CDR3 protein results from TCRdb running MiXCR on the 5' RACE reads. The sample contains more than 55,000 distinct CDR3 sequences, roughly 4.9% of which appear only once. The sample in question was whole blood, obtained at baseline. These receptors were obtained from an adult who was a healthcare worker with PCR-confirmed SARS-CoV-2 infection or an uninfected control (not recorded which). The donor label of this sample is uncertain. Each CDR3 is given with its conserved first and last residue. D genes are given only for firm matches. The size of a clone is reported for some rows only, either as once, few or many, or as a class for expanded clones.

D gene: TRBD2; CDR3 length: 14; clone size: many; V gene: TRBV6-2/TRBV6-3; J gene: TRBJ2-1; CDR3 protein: CASRIRTSGEGQFF; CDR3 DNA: TGTGCCAGCAGGATTAGGACTAGCGGGGAAGGGCAGTTCTTC
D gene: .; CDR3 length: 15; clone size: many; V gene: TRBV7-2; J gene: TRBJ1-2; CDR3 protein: CASSLVAVTIYGYTF; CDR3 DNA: TGTGCCAGCAGCTTAGTTGCAGTTACCATCTATGGCTACACCTTC
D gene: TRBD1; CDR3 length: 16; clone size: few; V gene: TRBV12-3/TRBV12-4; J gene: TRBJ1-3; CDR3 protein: CASSSRQGSTENTIYF; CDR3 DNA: TGTGCCAGCAGTTCACGACAGGGAAGTACTGAAAACACCATATATTTT
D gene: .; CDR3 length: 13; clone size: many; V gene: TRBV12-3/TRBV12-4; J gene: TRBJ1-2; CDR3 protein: CASSFRENYGYTF; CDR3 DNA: TGTGCCAGCAGTTTCAGGGAGAACTATGGCTACACCTTC
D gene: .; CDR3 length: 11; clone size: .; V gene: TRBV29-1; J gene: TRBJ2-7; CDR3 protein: CSAGGPYEQYF; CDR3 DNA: TGCAGCGCAGGCGGTCCCTACGAGCAGTACTTC
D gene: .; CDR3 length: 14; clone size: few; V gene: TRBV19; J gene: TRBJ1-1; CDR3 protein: CASSTWSEGTEAFF; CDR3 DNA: TGTGCCAGTAGTACTTGGAGTGAAGGCACTGAAGCTTTCTTT
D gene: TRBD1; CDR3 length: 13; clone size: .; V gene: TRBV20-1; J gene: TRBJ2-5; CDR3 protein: CSSPGQRTETQYF; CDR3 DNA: TGCAGTAGTCCGGGACAGAGGACGGAGACCCAGTACTTC
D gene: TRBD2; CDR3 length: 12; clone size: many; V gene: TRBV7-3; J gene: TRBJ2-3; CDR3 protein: CASSPGGDTQYF; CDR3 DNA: TGTGCCAGCAGTCCGGGGGGAGATACGCAGTATTTT
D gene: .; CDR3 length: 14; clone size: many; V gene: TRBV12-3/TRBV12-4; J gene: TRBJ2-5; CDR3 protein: CASTPSHSSETQYF; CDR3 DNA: TGTGCCAGCACACCCTCCCATAGCTCGGAGACCCAGTACTTC
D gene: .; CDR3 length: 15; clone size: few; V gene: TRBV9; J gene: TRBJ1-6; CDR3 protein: CASSANQGFNSPLHF; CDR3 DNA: TGTGCCAGCAGCGCCAATCAGGGGTTCAATTCACCCCTCCACTTT
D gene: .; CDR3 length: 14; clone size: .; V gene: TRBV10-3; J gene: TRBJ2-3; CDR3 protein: CASEPGSFTDTQYF; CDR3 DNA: TGTGCCTCGGAACCGGGGTCTTTCACAGATACGCAGTATTTT
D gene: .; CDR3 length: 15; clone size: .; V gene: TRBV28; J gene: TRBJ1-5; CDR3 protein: CASSLMGASNQPQHF; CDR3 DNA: TGTGCCAGCAGTTTAATGGGGGCCTCCAATCAGCCCCAGCATTTT
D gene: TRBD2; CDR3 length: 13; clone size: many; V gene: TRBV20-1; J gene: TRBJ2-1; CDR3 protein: CSSFSGGDNEQFF; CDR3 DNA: TGCAGTTCTTTTAGCGGGGGGGACAATGAGCAGTTCTTC
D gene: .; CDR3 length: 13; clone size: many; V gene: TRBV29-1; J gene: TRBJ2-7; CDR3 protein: CSVAVRAGVEQYF; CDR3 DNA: TGCAGCGTTGCGGTGCGGGCCGGCGTGGAGCAGTACTTC
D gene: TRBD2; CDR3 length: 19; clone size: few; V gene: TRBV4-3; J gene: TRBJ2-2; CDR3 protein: CASSQGPPEAGGFTGELFF; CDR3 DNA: TGCGCCAGCAGCCAAGGACCCCCGGAGGCGGGGGGCTTTACCGGGGAGCTGTTTTTT
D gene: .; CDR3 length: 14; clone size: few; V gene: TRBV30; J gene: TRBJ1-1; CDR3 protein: CAWRSRAGDTEAFF; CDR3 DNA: TGTGCCTGGAGATCCAGGGCTGGGGACACTGAAGCTTTCTTT
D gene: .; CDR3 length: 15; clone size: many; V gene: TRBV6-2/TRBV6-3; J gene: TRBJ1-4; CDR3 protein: CASRRTDATNEKLFF; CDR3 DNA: TGTGCCAGCAGGAGGACGGATGCAACTAATGAAAAACTGTTTTTT
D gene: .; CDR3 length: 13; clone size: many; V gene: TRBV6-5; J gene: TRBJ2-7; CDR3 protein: CASSYSDSYEQYF; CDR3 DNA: TGTGCCAGCAGTTACTCGGACTCCTACGAGCAGTACTTC
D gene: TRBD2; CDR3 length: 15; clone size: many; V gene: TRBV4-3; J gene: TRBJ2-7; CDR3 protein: CASSQDATSGYEQYF; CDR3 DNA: TGCGCCAGCAGCCAAGACGCAACTAGCGGGTACGAGCAGTACTTC
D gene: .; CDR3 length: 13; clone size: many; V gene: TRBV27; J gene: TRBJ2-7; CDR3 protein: CASSPRTAYEQYF; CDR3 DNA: TGTGCCAGCAGCCCACGGACAGCCTACGAGCAGTACTTC
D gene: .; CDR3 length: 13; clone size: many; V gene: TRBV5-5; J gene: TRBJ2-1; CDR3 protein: CASSPRGLNEQFF; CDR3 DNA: TGTGCCAGCAGCCCCCGCGGGCTGAATGAGCAGTTCTTC
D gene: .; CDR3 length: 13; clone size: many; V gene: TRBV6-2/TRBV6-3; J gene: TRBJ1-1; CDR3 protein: CASSLSWNTEAFF; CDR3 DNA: TGTGCCAGCAGTTTATCGTGGAACACTGAAGCTTTCTTT
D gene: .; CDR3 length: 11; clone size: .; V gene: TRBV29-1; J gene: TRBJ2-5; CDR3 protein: CSVQHQETQYF; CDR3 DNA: TGCAGCGTCCAACACCAAGAGACCCAGTACTTC
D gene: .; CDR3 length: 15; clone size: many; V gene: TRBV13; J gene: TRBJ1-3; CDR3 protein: CASSLGAGTGNTIYF; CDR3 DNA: TGTGCCAGCAGCTTAGGGGCGGGAACTGGAAACACCATATATTTT
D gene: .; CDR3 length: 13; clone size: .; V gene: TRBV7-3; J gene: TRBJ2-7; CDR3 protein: CASSRGGPGEQYF; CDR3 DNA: TGTGCCAGCAGCCGCGGGGGCCCGGGGGAGCAGTACTTC
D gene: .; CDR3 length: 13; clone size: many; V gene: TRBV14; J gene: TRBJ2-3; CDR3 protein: CASSFALTDTQYF; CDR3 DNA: TGTGCCAGCAGCTTCGCCCTCACAGATACGCAGTATTTT